This T cell receptor (beta chain) emerged from a study of blood T cell repertoires in COVID-19. TCRdb's table, derived via immunoSEQ multiplex PCR, lists solely in-frame clones and lacks some. The sample carries 200,000 or so clones, roughly 82% recorded once. This CDR3 comprises 14 residues. J was trimmed by 6 bases and V by 4 bases; bases with no gene match: 4. CDR1 and CDR2 from the germline V gene are MNHNY and SVGAGI (reference sequence). The chain recombines TRBV6-6 with TRBJ1-5; TRBD1 agrees at 9 bases. Sequenced material: peripheral blood. This clonotype originated in a middle-aged man who had recovered from COVID-19. The CDR3 bases are TGTGCCAGCAGTTCGGGACAGGGAGTTCAGCCCCAGCATTTT. Translating gives CASSSGQGVQPQHF.